These 12 T cell receptor beta chains were sequenced from one sample in a study of glioma-infiltrating T cells after dendritic cell vaccination. Time point indicated: after dendritic cell vaccination, including at tumor progression/relapse. Measured with immunoSEQ multiplex PCR; TCRdb has only the in-frame clones, and not every one. The table has tens of thousands of clones, about nine tenths seen once. The sample was blood, taken after dendritic cell vaccination. The receptors were gathered from a human donor with glioblastoma.

V is TRBV4-3 and J is TRBJ2-5, with D unclear. The CDR3 has 14 residues. With 1 base removed from V and 2 bases from J, the gap between germline ends came to 8 bases. The germline V gene has CDR1 LGHNA and CDR2 YSLEER. Here the CDR3 reads CASSQALMQETQYF. The CDR3 nucleotides read TGCGCCAGCAGCCAAGCACTGATGCAAGAGACCCAGTACTTC.

CDR3 nucleotides: TGTGCCAGCAGCTTGGACAGCTCAACCGGTTCACCCCTCCACTTT. Protein product: CASSLDSSTGSPLHF. This sequence joins TRBV7-2 and TRBJ1-6; D is perhaps TRBD1 (6 bases). The ends were cut back, 3 bases at V and 9 bases at J, with 15 bases in the middle. The CDR3 extends over 15 amino acids. The germline V gene encodes CDR1 SGHTA and CDR2 FQGNSA.

The chain carries TRBV2 and TRBJ1-1; no clear D. The germline V gene encodes CDR1 SNHLY and CDR2 FYNNEI. The germline V and J ends were trimmed by 2 bases and 0 bases, with 7 bases remaining between them. The CDR3 covers 14 residues. The CDR3 DNA sequence: TGTGCCAGCAGTGAAACGGGAATGAACACTGAAGCTTTCTTT. It codes for CASSETGMNTEAFF.

The table lists this clone with a count of one. This chain uses TRBV19 with TRBJ2-5; maybe TRBD2 (6 bases). CDR3 length: 16 amino acids. Trimming took 1 base from V and 0 from J, leaving 12 bases between them. Looked up from germline, CDR1 is LNHDA and CDR2 is SQIVND (reference sequence). The CDR3 DNA is TGTGCCAGTAGTATAGGGCGGGACCCGTACCAAGAGACCCAGTACTTC. This translates into CASSIGRDPYQETQYF.

The chain couples TRBV29-1 to TRBJ1-3; no definite D call. The V end was cut by 4 bases, the J end by 0 bases, with 10 bases between. Germline V lookup: CDR1 SQVTM, CDR2 ANQGSEA. The CDR3 extends over 14 amino acids. CDR3 protein: CSVADYYSGNTIYF. The CDR3, as DNA: TGCAGCGTTGCAGACTATTACTCTGGAAACACCATATATTTT.

The chain is built from TRBV28 and TRBJ1-2; D is unclear. The CDR3 loop spans 13 amino acids. V lost 5 bases and J 3 bases, leaving 10 bases between the germline ends. From germline, CDR1 is MDHEN and CDR2 SYDVKM. CDR3 bases: TGTGCCAGCAGTCCCCCCTCCTACTATGGCTACACCTTC. It codes for CASSPPSYYGYTF.

V usage is TRBV7-2 and J usage is TRBJ2-7, with 12 bases lining up with TRBD2. The CDR3 runs to 15 residues. Germline assignment: CDR1 SGHTA and CDR2 FQGNSA. V trimming: 5 bases; J trimming: 1 base; junction bases outside the gene matches: 3. The CDR3 reads CASSETSGSSYEQYF. The DNA of the CDR3 is TGTGCCAGCAGCGAGACTAGCGGGAGTTCCTACGAGCAGTACTTC.

This clone appeared a single time. The J gene is TRBJ2-1, the V gene TRBV2, with 9 bases lining up with TRBD1. Unmatched junction bases numbered 12, after V lost 5 bases and J lost 1 base. The CDR3 length is 18 residues. CDR1 is SNHLY, CDR2 FYNNEI, per germline. CDR3 loop: CASSPGTGIAQSYNEQFF. The CDR3 DNA follows: TGTGCCAGCAGTCCCGGGACAGGGATTGCTCAATCCTACAATGAGCAGTTCTTC.

V is TRBV7-2 and J is TRBJ2-5; no reliable D call. Germline CDR1 SGHTA, CDR2 FQGNSA. There are 13 residues in the CDR3. The V and J ends lost 1 base and 5 bases respectively, with 8 bases between them. CDR3 DNA sequence: TGTGCCAGCAGCTTAGAAGAAGAGGAGACCCAGTACTTC. Its protein is CASSLEEEETQYF.

The chain links TRBV5-1 to TRBJ2-1; TRBD2 matches 7 bases. The germline V gene has CDR1 SGHRS and CDR2 YFSETQ. V lost 4 bases and J lost 5; bases outside the gene matches: 12. The CDR3 extends over 16 amino acids. CDR3 coding DNA: TGCGCCAGCAGCCCTCGGGGCTCTAGCGGCAACAATGAGCAGTTCTTC. It encodes CASSPRGSSGNNEQFF.

The V call is TRBV5-1, the J call TRBJ2-7, with a weak D call TRBD1 (6 bases). The CDR3 is 13 residues long. The germline V gene encodes CDR1 SGHRS and CDR2 YFSETQ. V gave up 4 bases and J gave up 2 bases, with 10 bases separating them. CDR3 nucleotide sequence: TGCGCCAGCAGCGTACAGGGTACCTACGAGCAGTACTTC. It codes for CASSVQGTYEQYF.

The chain employs TRBV6-1 and TRBJ2-5, with 16 bases fitting TRBD2. Trimming cost V 3 bases and J 5 bases; bases outside gene matches: 9. CDR3 length: 18 amino acids. CDR1 and CDR2 from the germline V gene are MNHNS and SASEGT. The CDR3 DNA reads as TGTGCCAGCAGTGACGCCGGGACTAGCGGGAGGGGACGGGAGACCCAGTACTTC. This sequence encodes CASSDAGTSGRGRETQYF.